These T cell receptor beta chains were read from a single sample in a study of shared clonotypes between healthy human individuals. Libraries were prepared by immunoSEQ multiplex PCR; TCRdb keeps only in-frame clonotypes and omits some of them. The profile covers about 680,000 clones, with 92% appearing a single time and approximately 24% taken by the ten largest. The sequenced material came from naive CD8+ T cells sorted from blood. These receptors were collected from a man aged 25 to 40 in good health. Each CDR3 is given with its conserved first and last residue. The D gene is left open where the match is weak. Only part of the rows carry a size: once, few, many, or a class if the clone is expanded.

D gene	V gene	clone size	J gene	CDR3 protein	CDR3 DNA
TRBD2	TRBV28	NA	TRBJ2-2	CATADPKAGGPPGELFF	TGTGCCACCGCCGACCCCAAAGCGGGAGGGCCCCCCGGGGAGCTGTTTTTT
TRBD1	TRBV7-8	once	TRBJ2-5	CASSLWGTAQETQYF	TGTGCCAGCAGCTTATGGGGGACAGCACAAGAGACCCAGTACTTC
NA	TRBV14	few	TRBJ2-3	CASSQTSSALDTQYF	TGTGCCAGCAGCCAAACATCCTCAGCTTTAGATACGCAGTATTTT
TRBD1	TRBV30	NA	TRBJ1-5	CAWSPGQGKGQPQHF	TGTGCCTGGAGTCCCGGACAGGGGAAGGGACAGCCCCAGCATTTT
NA	TRBV7-9	NA	TRBJ2-7	CASSLVHRIYEQYF	TGTGCCAGCAGCTTAGTCCATCGGATCTACGAGCAGTACTTC
NA	TRBV5-1	once	TRBJ2-7	CASSSPGYYEQYF	TGCGCCAGCAGCTCCCCGGGGTACTACGAGCAGTACTTC
TRBD2	TRBV7-9	NA	TRBJ2-7	CASSSRLAGSHEQYF	TGTGCCAGCAGCTCCCGACTAGCGGGATCCCACGAGCAGTACTTC
NA	TRBV13	NA	TRBJ2-2	CASTLSGNTGELFF	TGTGCCAGCACGCTGAGCGGGAACACCGGGGAGCTGTTTTTT
TRBD1	TRBV5-1	once	TRBJ1-2	CASRDLDRDSGGYTF	TGCGCCAGCCGCGACCTCGACAGGGATTCGGGTGGCTACACCTTC
TRBD2	TRBV19	NA	TRBJ2-7	CASSIRTSGYEQYF	TGTGCCAGTAGTATTCGGACTAGCGGTTACGAGCAGTACTTC
NA	TRBV10-1	once	TRBJ2-7	CASSDGGRGDEQYF	TGCGCCAGCAGTGATGGGGGGCGAGGGGACGAGCAGTACTTC
NA	TRBV10-1	NA	TRBJ2-1	CASSESRNEQFF	TGCGCCAGCAGTGAGTCGAGGAATGAGCAGTTCTTC
NA	TRBV7-8	NA	TRBJ2-7	CASSESLGVTYEQYF	TGTGCCAGCAGCGAAAGCCTAGGGGTGACCTACGAGCAGTACTTC
NA	TRBV25-1	NA	TRBJ1-1	CASRDSYTEAFF	TGTGCCAGCAGGGACAGCTACACTGAAGCTTTCTTT
TRBD1	TRBV2	NA	TRBJ1-4	CASSDASGTALEKLFF	TGTGCCAGCAGTGATGCTTCCGGGACAGCCTTGGAAAAACTGTTTTTT
TRBD1	TRBV28	NA	TRBJ2-7	CASSRRWDRTYEQYF	TGTGCCAGCAGTCGCCGTTGGGACAGAACCTACGAGCAGTACTTC
TRBD1	TRBV6-1	NA	TRBJ2-4	CASPPPDRAENIQYF	TGTGCCAGCCCTCCCCCCGACAGGGCGGAAAACATTCAGTACTTC
TRBD2	TRBV14	NA	TRBJ2-3	CASSPWVAGPSTDTQYF	TGTGCCAGCAGCCCCTGGGTAGCGGGACCTAGCACAGATACGCAGTATTTT
TRBD2	TRBV19	NA	TRBJ2-2	CASTPMAGGHTGELFF	TGTGCCAGTACCCCCATGGCGGGAGGTCACACCGGGGAGCTGTTTTTT
NA	TRBV2	NA	TRBJ2-1	CASSSTRSSYNEQFF	TGTGCCAGCAGTTCTACCCGGAGCTCCTACAATGAGCAGTTCTTC
TRBD1	TRBV28	NA	TRBJ2-6	CASSANPRGQGVRSGANVLTF	TGTGCCAGCAGTGCCAATCCCCGAGGACAGGGTGTCCGGTCTGGGGCCAACGTCCTGACTTTC
NA	TRBV1	NA	TRBJ2-1	CTSSRFSGRAIGYNEQFF	TGCACCAGCAGCCGGTTTAGCGGGAGGGCCATAGGTTACAATGAGCAGTTCTTC
NA	TRBV7-9	NA	TRBJ1-1	CASSLPVYTEAFF	TGTGCCAGCAGCTTACCAGTTTACACTGAAGCTTTCTTT
NA	TRBV7-8	NA	TRBJ2-7	CASSSPGLTYEQYF	TGTGCCAGCAGCTCTCCGGGACTTACCTACGAGCAGTACTTC
NA	TRBV14	NA	TRBJ2-1	CASSQDFWVSTYNEQFF	TGTGCCAGCAGCCAAGATTTCTGGGTCTCGACCTACAATGAGCAGTTCTTC
NA	TRBV6-5	NA	TRBJ2-7	CASSYSRDSTYEQYF	TGTGCCAGCAGTTACTCCCGTGACAGCACCTACGAGCAGTACTTC
TRBD2	TRBV6-5	NA	TRBJ2-3	CASSYLAGADTQYF	TGTGCCAGCAGTTACTTAGCGGGCGCAGATACGCAGTATTTT
TRBD2	TRBV7-9	NA	TRBJ2-1	CASSPGLVSVF	TGTGCCAGCAGCCCAGGACTAGTTTCGGTCTTC
TRBD2	TRBV7-3	NA	TRBJ2-1	CASSSTSDRSYNEQFF	TGTGCCAGCAGCTCCACTAGCGACCGCTCCTACAATGAGCAGTTCTTC
TRBD2	TRBV4-1	once	TRBJ2-3	CASSRASGTDTQYF	TGCGCCAGCAGCCGGGCTAGCGGGACAGATACGCAGTATTTT
NA	TRBV13	NA	TRBJ2-5	CASSYPYTQETQYF	TGTGCCAGCAGCTACCCGTACACCCAAGAGACCCAGTACTTC
TRBD2	TRBV15	NA	TRBJ2-1	CATRTTSGRRYNEQFF	TGTGCCACCAGGACCACTAGCGGGAGGAGATACAATGAGCAGTTCTTC
TRBD1	TRBV7-2	NA	TRBJ1-3	CASSLTGGQGSSGNTIYF	TGTGCCAGCAGCTTAACAGGGGGACAGGGAAGTTCTGGAAACACCATATATTTT
TRBD1	TRBV7-6	NA	TRBJ1-1	CASSLVSGQGFKNTEAFF	TGTGCCAGCAGCTTAGTTTCGGGACAGGGATTCAAAAACACTGAAGCTTTCTTT
TRBD2	TRBV4-3	NA	TRBJ2-3	CASSQVPLAGDTQYF	TGCGCCAGCAGCCAAGTCCCACTAGCGGGAGATACGCAGTATTTT
TRBD1	TRBV4-3	NA	TRBJ1-2	CASSHNRQGSGYTF	TGCGCCAGCAGCCACAACCGACAGGGTTCAGGCTACACCTTC
NA	TRBV7-2	NA	TRBJ2-1	CASSPRGSSYNEQFF	TGTGCCAGCAGTCCGCGGGGAAGCTCCTACAATGAGCAGTTCTTC
TRBD1	TRBV11-2	NA	TRBJ2-7	CASSLVGDSYYEQYF	TGTGCCAGCAGCTTAGTAGGGGACAGCTACTACGAGCAGTACTTC
TRBD2	TRBV5-4	NA	TRBJ2-5	CASSAGLAGGLSYQETQYF	TGTGCCAGCAGCGCTGGACTAGCGGGAGGTCTCTCGTACCAAGAGACCCAGTACTTC
NA	TRBV2	NA	TRBJ2-7	CATSRVGQTSYEQYF	TGTGCCACCTCCCGGGTGGGCCAGACCTCCTACGAGCAGTACTTC
TRBD2	TRBV27	NA	TRBJ2-3	CASSFGLATDTQYF	TGTGCCAGCAGTTTCGGACTAGCGACAGATACGCAGTATTTT
NA	TRBV29-1	NA	TRBJ2-3	CSVDQGSTDTQYF	TGCAGCGTTGACCAGGGTAGCACAGATACGCAGTATTTT